The 13 T cell receptor beta chains in this list originate from one sample, sequenced in a study of CD8+ T cells in alopecia areata. The treatment was: oral pan-JAK inhibitor, 5-10 mg twice daily. It was cDNA, reverse transcribed from extracted RNA, that served as the sequencing template. Measured with immunoSEQ multiplex PCR; TCRdb has only the in-frame clones, and not every one. The data contain roughly 210,000 clones, less than 50% of them seen just once; the ten biggest clones take up 2% to 3%. The starting material was CD4+ T cells sorted from blood, obtained around week 36, from a patient treated with tofacitinib. Every receptor here comes from a human donor with alopecia areata.

CDR3 sequence (DNA): TGTGCCAGCTCACCGGACCAGACCCAGTACTTC. It is translated as CASSPDQTQYF. V is TRBV18 and J is TRBJ2-5; D not resolved. Trimming pared 3 bases from V and 6 bases from J, leaving 5 bases between. From germline, CDR1 is KGHSH and CDR2 LQKENI. The CDR3 sequence is 11 residues long.

The V call is TRBV5-4, the J call TRBJ2-3, with unresolved D. V was cut by 2 bases and J by 2 bases, with 6 bases left in between. This CDR3 contains 13 residues. CDR1 and CDR2 from the germline V gene are SGHNT and YYREEE (reference sequence). The CDR3 region is CASSLEFTDTQYF. The CDR3 nucleotides read TGTGCCAGCAGCTTAGAGTTCACAGATACGCAGTATTTT.

The chain has TRBV5-1 and TRBJ2-2; D not certain. V lost 0 bases and J 1 base, leaving 10 bases between the germline ends. The germline V gene encodes CDR1 SGHRS and CDR2 YFSETQ. The CDR3 sequence is 16 residues long. The CDR3 region is CASSLEAVRNTGELFF. DNA of the CDR3: TGCGCCAGCAGCTTGGAGGCAGTCAGGAACACCGGGGAGCTGTTTTTT.

With regard to this clone: One end of the junction varies from germline; a read error may be responsible. V and J are TRBV30 and TRBJ1-4; 9 bases are a match to TRBD1. Looked up from germline, CDR1 is GTSNPN and CDR2 is SVGIG (reference sequence). The CDR3 consists of 14 residues. Written as DNA, the CDR3 is TGTGCCTGGAGTCCAAACCTCATCGGACAGGGGATCGATTTT. This codes for CAWSPNLIGQGIDF.

V gene TRBV28 combines with J gene TRBJ2-1; the match to TRBD2 covers 13 bases. V shed 6 bases, J shed 3 bases, and the junction held 11 bases outside the gene matches. The CDR3 is made up of 18 amino acids. Germline V gene data show CDR1 as MDHEN and CDR2 as SYDVKM. For the CDR3, the DNA is TGTGCCAGCAGACCTTTAGGCGGGACTAGCGGGGTCTACAATGAGCAGTTCTTC. Amino acid sequence: CASRPLGGTSGVYNEQFF.

The rearrangement joins TRBV6-5 to TRBJ2-1, with TRBD1 matching 12 bases. There are 16 residues in the CDR3. V lost 0 bases, J lost 8 bases, and 5 bases stayed unmatched. Looked up from germline, CDR1 is MNHEY and CDR2 is SVGAGI. The CDR3 here is CASSYSRDRGRDEQFF. CDR3 nucleotides: TGTGCCAGCAGTTACTCCCGGGACAGGGGGCGCGATGAGCAGTTCTTC.

This clone was observed a handful of times. This chain links TRBV7-9 with TRBJ2-7, with TRBD2 identical over 8 bases. The CDR3 is 15 residues long. V trimming: 1 base; J trimming: 1 base; junction bases outside the gene matches: 3. Germline values: CDR1 SEHNR, CDR2 FQNEAQ (reference sequence). The CDR3 nucleotides are TGTGCCAGCAGCTTAGAAGGCGGGAGGTCCTACGAGCAGTACTTC. Encoded protein: CASSLEGGRSYEQYF.

This clone was detected only once. The chain carries TRBV30 and TRBJ1-1; maybe TRBD1 (5 bases). Trimming took off 0 bases at V and 6 bases at J, with 11 bases between the two ends. The CDR3 length is 13 residues. CDR1 is GTSNPN and CDR2 is SVGIG in the germline V gene (reference sequence). The CDR3 DNA reads TGTGCCTGGAGTGTTGACAGCGACGCTGAAGCTTTCTTT. This sequence encodes CAWSVDSDAEAFF.

The J gene is TRBJ2-3, the V gene TRBV28; perhaps TRBD1 as D (6 bases). The CDR3 is made up of 13 amino acids. The germline V gene has CDR1 MDHEN and CDR2 SYDVKM. The V and J ends lost 6 bases and 5 bases respectively, with 12 bases between them. CDR3 coding DNA: TGTGCCAGCAGCCTCAGCAGGGGAGATACGCAGTATTTT. The encoded protein is CASSLSRGDTQYF. Based on the CDR3 plus reference TRBV28 and TRBJ2-3, the full variable domain is DVKVTQSSRYLVKRTGEKVFLECVQDMDHENMFWYRQDPGLGLRLIYFSYDVKMKEKGDIPEGYSVSREKKERFSLILESASTNQTSMYLCASSLSRGDTQYFGPGTRLTVL.

This clone was picked up a small number of times. The DNA of the CDR3 is TGTGCCAGCAGCTTTAGCGGGAGGGTATCTGAGCAGTTCTTC. Translated, it gives CASSFSGRVSEQFF. The chain employs TRBV7-3 and TRBJ2-1, with 11 positions matching TRBD2. Trimming removed 3 bases from V and 9 bases from J; junction bases left unmatched: 4. The CDR3 spans 14 residues. The germline V gene encodes CDR1 SGHTA and CDR2 FQGTGA.

The chain links TRBV5-1 to TRBJ2-6, with D maybe TRBD1 (5 bases). V dropped 2 bases and J dropped 0 bases, with 9 bases sitting between them. The CDR3 has 16 residues. The V gene's germline CDR1 is SGHRS and CDR2 YFSETQ. The CDR3: CASSFQGFSGANVLTF. The CDR3 nucleotides are TGCGCCAGCAGCTTTCAGGGATTCTCTGGGGCCAACGTCCTGACTTTC.

This clone was counted between two and nine times. The gene calls are TRBV20-1 and TRBJ2-5; TRBD1 matches at 7 bases. J was trimmed by 4 bases and V by 4 bases; bases with no gene match: 0. Germline assignment: CDR1 DFQATT and CDR2 SNEGSKA (reference sequence). The CDR3 covers 11 residues. The DNA of the CDR3 is TGCAGTGCTAACAGGGGAGAGACCCAGTACTTC. It specifies CSANRGETQYF.

This clone was counted a few times. The J gene is TRBJ2-1, the V gene TRBV14; D assignment may be TRBD1 or TRBD2 (5 bases each). In germline, CDR1 is SGHDN, CDR2 FVKESK. CDR3 size: 16 residues. Trimming took 1 base from V and 12 from J, leaving 22 bases between them. CDR3 bases: TGTGCCAGCAGCCAAGCCTTACCGGGACGACAACGGGGGCAGTTCTTC. This translates into CASSQALPGRQRGQFF. Based on the CDR3 plus reference TRBV14 and TRBJ2-1, the full variable domain is EAGVTQFPSHSVIEKGQTVTLRCDPISGHDNLYWYRRVMGKEIKFLLHFVKESKQDESGMPNNRFLAERTGGTYSTLKVQPAELEDSGVYFCASSQALPGRQRGQFFGPGTRLTVL.